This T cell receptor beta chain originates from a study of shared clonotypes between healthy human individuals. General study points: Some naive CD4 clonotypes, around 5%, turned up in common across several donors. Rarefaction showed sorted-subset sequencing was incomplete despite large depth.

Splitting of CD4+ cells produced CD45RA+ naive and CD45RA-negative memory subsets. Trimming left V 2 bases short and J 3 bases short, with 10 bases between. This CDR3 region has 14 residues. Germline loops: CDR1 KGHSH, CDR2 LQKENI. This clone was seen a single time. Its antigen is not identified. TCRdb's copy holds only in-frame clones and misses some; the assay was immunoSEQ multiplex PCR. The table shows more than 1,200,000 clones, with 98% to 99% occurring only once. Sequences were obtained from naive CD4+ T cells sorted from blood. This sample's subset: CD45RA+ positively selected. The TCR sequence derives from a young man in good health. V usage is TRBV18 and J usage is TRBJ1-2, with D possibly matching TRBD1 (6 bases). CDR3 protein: CASSPAGVHYGYTF. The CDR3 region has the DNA TGTGCCAGCTCACCAGCAGGGGTCCACTATGGCTACACCTTC.